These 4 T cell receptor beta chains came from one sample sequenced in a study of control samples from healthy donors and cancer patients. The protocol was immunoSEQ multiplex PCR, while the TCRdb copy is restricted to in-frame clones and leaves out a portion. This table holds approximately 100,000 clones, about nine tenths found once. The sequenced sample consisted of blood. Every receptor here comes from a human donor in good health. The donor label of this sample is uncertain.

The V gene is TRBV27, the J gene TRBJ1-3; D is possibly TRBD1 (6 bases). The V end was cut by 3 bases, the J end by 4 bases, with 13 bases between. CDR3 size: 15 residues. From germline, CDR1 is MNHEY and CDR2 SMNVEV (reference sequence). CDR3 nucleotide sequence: TGTGCCAGCAGTTTCGGGGGGGCTCCGGGAAACACCATATATTTT. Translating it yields CASSFGGAPGNTIYF.

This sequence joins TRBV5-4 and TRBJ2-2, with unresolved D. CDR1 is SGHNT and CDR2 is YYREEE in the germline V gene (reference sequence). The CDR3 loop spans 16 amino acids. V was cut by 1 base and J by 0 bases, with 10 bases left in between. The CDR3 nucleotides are TGTGCCAGCAGCTTGATCGGCAGAGCGAACACCGGGGAGCTGTTTTTT. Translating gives CASSLIGRANTGELFF.

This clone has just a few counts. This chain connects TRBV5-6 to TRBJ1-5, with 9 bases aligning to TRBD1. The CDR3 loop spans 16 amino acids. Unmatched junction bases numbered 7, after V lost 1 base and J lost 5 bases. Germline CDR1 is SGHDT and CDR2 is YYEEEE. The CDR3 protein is CASSLWGQGAYQPQHF. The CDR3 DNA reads TGTGCCAGCAGCTTGTGGGGACAGGGCGCCTATCAGCCCCAGCATTTT.

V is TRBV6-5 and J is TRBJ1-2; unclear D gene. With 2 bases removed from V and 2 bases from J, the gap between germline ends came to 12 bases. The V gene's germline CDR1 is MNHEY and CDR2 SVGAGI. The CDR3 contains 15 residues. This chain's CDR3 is CASSYTLDGNYGYTF. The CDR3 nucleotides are TGTGCCAGCAGTTACACCCTCGACGGGAACTATGGCTACACCTTC.